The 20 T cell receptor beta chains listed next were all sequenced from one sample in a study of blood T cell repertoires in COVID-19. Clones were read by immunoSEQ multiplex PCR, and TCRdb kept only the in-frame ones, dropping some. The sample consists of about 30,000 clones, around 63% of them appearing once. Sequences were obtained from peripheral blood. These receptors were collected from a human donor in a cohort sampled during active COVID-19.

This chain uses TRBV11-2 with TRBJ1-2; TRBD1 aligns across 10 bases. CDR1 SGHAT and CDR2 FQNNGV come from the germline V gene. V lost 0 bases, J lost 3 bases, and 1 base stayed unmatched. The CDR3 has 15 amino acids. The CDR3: CASSLDGTGDYGYTF. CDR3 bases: TGTGCCAGCAGCTTAGATGGGACAGGGGACTATGGCTACACCTTC.

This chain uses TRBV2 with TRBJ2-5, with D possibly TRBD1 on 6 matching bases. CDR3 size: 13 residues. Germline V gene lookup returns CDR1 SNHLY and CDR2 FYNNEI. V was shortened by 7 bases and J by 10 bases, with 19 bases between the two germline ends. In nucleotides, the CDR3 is TGTGCCAGCACCAACAGTAAACAGGGTAACCAGTACTTC. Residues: CASTNSKQGNQYF.

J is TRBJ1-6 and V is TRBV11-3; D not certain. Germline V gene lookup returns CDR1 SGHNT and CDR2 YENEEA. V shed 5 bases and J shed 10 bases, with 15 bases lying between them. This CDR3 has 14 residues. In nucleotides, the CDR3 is TGTGCCAGCAGCATTCGACGTCTGGGCTCACCCCTCCACTTT. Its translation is CASSIRRLGSPLHF.

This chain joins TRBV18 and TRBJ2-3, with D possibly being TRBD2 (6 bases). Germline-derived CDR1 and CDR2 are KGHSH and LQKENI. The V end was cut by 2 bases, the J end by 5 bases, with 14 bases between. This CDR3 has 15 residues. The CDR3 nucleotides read TGTGCCAGCTCACCAGCAGCGGGCGGAAAAGATACGCAGTATTTT. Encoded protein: CASSPAAGGKDTQYF. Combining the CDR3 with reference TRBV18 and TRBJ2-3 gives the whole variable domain NAGVMQNPRHLVRRRGQEARLRCSPMKGHSHVYWYRQLPEEGLKFMVYLQKENIIDESGMPKERFSAEFPKEGPSILRIQQVVRGDSAAYFCASSPAAGGKDTQYFGPGTRLTVL.

CDR3: CASSDSMREDEETQYF. The CDR3 DNA sequence: TGTGCCAGCAGTGACTCGATGAGGGAGGATGAGGAGACCCAGTACTTC. V is TRBV6-4 and J is TRBJ2-5, with D possibly matching TRBD2 (6 bases). This CDR3 spans 16 amino acids. Trimming removed 0 bases at V and 5 bases at J, with 16 bases between. Germline V CDR1 and CDR2: MRHNA, SNTAGT.

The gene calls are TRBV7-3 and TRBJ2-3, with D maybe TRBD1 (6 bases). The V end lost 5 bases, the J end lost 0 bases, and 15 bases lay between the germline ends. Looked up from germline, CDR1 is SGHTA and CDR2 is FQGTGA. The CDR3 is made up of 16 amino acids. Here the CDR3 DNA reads TGTGCCAGCAGCGATGGGACATTAGCTAGCACAGATACGCAGTATTTT. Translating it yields CASSDGTLASTDTQYF.

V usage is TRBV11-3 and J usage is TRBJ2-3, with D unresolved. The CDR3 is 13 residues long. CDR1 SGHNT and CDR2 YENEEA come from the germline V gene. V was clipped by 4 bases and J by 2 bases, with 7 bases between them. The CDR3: CASSSGLTDTQYF. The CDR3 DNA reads TGTGCCAGCAGCTCGGGTCTCACAGATACGCAGTATTTT.

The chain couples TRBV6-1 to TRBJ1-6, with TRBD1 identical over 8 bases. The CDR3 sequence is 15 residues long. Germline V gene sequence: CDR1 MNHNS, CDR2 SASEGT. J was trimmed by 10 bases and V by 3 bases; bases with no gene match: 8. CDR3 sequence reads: CASSDLRGLRSPLHF. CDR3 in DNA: TGTGCCAGCAGTGACCTCAGGGGGCTACGGTCACCCCTCCACTTT.

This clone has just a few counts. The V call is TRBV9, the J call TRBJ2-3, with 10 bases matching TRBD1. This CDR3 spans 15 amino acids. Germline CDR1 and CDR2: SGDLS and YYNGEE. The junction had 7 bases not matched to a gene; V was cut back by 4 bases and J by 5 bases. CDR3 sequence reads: CASSPPGTGEDTQYF. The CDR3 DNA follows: TGTGCCAGCAGCCCCCCCGGGACAGGGGAAGATACGCAGTATTTT.

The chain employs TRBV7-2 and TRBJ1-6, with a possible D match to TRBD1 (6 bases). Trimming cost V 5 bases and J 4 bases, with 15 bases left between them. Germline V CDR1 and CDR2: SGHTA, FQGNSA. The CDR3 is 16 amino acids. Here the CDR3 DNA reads TGTGCCAGCAGCCCCGCCGGGACAACATATAATTCACCCCTCCACTTT. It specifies CASSPAGTTYNSPLHF. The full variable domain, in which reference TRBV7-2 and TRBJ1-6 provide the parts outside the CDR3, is GAGVSQSPSNKVTEKGKDVELRCDPISGHTALYWYRQSLGQGLEFLIYFQGNSAPDKSGLPSDRFSAERTGGSVSTLTIQRTQQEDSAVYLCASSPAGTTYNSPLHFGNGTRLTVT.

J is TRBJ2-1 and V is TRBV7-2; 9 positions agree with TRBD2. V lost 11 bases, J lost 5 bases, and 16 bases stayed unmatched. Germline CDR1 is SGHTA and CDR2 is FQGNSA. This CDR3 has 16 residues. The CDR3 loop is CARNLDLAGPNNEQFF. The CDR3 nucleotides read TGTGCCCGCAATCTGGATCTAGCGGGGCCCAACAATGAGCAGTTCTTC.

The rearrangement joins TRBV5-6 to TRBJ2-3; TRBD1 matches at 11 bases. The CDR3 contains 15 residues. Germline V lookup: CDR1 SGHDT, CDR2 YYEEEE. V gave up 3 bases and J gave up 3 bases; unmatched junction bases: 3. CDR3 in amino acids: CASSWGQGVTDTQYF. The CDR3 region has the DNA TGTGCCAGCAGCTGGGGACAGGGGGTAACAGATACGCAGTATTTT.

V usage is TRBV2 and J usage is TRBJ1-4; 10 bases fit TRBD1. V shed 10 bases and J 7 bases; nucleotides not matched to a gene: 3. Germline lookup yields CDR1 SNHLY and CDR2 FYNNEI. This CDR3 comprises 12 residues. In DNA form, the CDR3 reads TGTGCCACACGGGACAGGGGTGAAAAACTGTTTTTT. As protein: CATRDRGEKLFF.

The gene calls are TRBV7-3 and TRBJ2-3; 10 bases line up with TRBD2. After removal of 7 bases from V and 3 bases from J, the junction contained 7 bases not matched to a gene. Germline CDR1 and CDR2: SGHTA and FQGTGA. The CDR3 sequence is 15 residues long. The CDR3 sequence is CASKLGTSDTDTQYF. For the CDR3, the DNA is TGTGCCAGCAAATTAGGGACTAGCGATACAGATACGCAGTATTTT.

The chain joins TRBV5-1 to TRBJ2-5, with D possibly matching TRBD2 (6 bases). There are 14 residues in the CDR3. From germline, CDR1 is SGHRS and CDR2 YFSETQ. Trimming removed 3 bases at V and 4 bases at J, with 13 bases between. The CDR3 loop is CASSWGGGTETQYF. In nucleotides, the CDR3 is TGCGCCAGCAGCTGGGGCGGAGGGACAGAGACCCAGTACTTC.

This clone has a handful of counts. CDR3 amino acids: CAITGGLDGYTF. As DNA, the CDR3 is TGTGCCATAACAGGGGGCTTGGATGGCTACACCTTC. The chain links TRBV28 to TRBJ1-2; 9 bases fit TRBD1. The CDR3 is 12 residues long. Germline V CDR1 and CDR2: MDHEN, SYDVKM. V gave up 10 bases and J gave up 6 bases; unmatched junction bases: 6.

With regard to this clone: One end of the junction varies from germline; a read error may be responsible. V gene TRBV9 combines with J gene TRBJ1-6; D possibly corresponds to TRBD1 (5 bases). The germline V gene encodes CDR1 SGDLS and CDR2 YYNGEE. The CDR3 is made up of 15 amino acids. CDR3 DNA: TGTGCCAGCAGCGTACAGGGCTCCTATAATTCACTCCTCCACTTT. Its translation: CASSVQGSYNSLLHF.

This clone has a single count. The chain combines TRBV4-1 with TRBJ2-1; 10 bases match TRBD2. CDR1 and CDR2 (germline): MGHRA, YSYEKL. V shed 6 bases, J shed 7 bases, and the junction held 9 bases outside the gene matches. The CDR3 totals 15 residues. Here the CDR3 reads CASSLAGGIVNEQFF. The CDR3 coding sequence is TGCGCCAGCAGTTTAGCGGGAGGAATAGTTAATGAGCAGTTCTTC.

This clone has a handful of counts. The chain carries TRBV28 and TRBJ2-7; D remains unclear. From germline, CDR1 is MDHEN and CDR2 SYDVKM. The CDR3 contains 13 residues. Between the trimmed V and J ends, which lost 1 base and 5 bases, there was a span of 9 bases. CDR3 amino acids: CASSLSAQNEQYF. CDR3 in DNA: TGTGCCAGCAGTTTATCCGCACAGAACGAGCAGTACTTC.

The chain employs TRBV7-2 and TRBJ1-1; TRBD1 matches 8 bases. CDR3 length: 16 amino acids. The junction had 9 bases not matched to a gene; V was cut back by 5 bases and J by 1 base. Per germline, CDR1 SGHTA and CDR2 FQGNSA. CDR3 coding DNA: TGTGCCAGCAGCCTCGCACAGGGGGTGAGGAACACTGAAGCTTTCTTT. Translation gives CASSLAQGVRNTEAFF.